These T cell receptor beta chains were read from a single sample in a study of human T cells and chemical hapten exposure. TCRdb reprocessed the RACE reads with MiXCR, giving one entry per CDR3 protein. Among over 55,000 distinct CDR3 sequences listed, approximately 12% were seen once. Sequenced here: whole blood, sampled in connection with sensitization to the hapten diphenylcyclopropenone (DPC). Receptors originate from a woman aged 50 to 65 with alopecia areata. Some clones in this sample may be carry-over from other donors' samples. The CDR3 runs from the conserved cysteine through the conserved F or W. A D gene is named only where the DNA matches it firmly. Clone size appears in some rows only: once, few, many, or a class for an expanded clone.

TRBV12-3/TRBV12-4	TRBJ1-1	few	TRBD1	TGTGCCAGCAAAAAGGACAGGTCCATCACTGAAGCTTTCTTT	CASKKDRSITEAFF
TRBV7-9	TRBJ2-5	few	-	TGTGCCAGCAGCTTATCAGCAGGGCCTGGGAAGACCCAGTACTTC	CASSLSAGPGKTQYF
TRBV28	TRBJ2-5	many	-	TGTGCCAGCACACTCGCAATCATGAAGACCCAGTACTTC	CASTLAIMKTQYF
TRBV15	TRBJ1-1	many	-	TGTGCCACCACCCCGGGACCAGCGGCTGAAGCTTTCTTT	CATTPGPAAEAFF
TRBV6-2/TRBV6-3	TRBJ2-1	few	-	TGTGCCAGCAGTTTCGGCAATGAGCAGTTCTTC	CASSFGNEQFF
TRBV28	TRBJ1-2	-	-	TGTGCCAACAGCCCCAGGCTTCCGAACTATGGCTACACCTTC	CANSPRLPNYGYTF
TRBV7-9	TRBJ2-2	-	-	TGTGCCAGCAGCTTAGAAGAGGGACGAGAGCTGTTTTTT	CASSLEEGRELFF
TRBV10-3	TRBJ2-3	once	TRBD1	TGTGCCATCAGTGATACAGGGGGCACAGATACGCAGTATTTT	CAISDTGGTDTQYF
TRBV6-1	TRBJ2-4	-	TRBD1	TGTGCCAGCAAGCCCCCGGGACAGGGGAAAAACATTCAGTACTTC	CASKPPGQGKNIQYF
TRBV5-1	TRBJ2-3	few	-	TGCGCCAGCAGCTTGCCCGGAGATACGCAGTATTTT	CASSLPGDTQYF
TRBV6-5	TRBJ2-2	many	-	TGTGCCAGCAGCTTAACTGGGGCGCGGCGGGAGCTGTTTTTT	CASSLTGARRELFF
TRBV6-5	TRBJ1-6	many	-	TGTGCCAGCAGTTACGGGGTAAATTCACCCCTCCACTTT	CASSYGVNSPLHF
TRBV10-3	TRBJ1-1	many	TRBD1	TGTGCCATCAGTGAGCTAGACAGGGGAGCTTTCTTT	CAISELDRGAFF
TRBV20-1	TRBJ2-7	-	-	TGCAGTGGGGAAGGAGGGCAACTAAACTACGAGCAGTACTTC	CSGEGGQLNYEQYF
TRBV7-6	TRBJ2-3	many	TRBD2	TGTGCCAGCAGCCGGGGACTAGCTCAGTCCGCAGATACGCAGTATTTT	CASSRGLAQSADTQYF
TRBV5-4	TRBJ2-7	few	-	TGTGCCAGCAGCTTAGCAGGGCAGCCCTACGAGCAGTACTTC	CASSLAGQPYEQYF
TRBV5-1	TRBJ1-3	few	-	TGCGCCAGCAGCTTGGAACCTACGGGGGTCTCTGGAAACACCATATATTTT	CASSLEPTGVSGNTIYF
TRBV7-2	TRBJ1-2	-	-	TGTGCCAGCAGCTTAGCGCTCAATGGCTACACCTTC	CASSLALNGYTF
TRBV12-3/TRBV12-4	TRBJ2-7	many	TRBD1	TGTGCCAGCAGAAGACAGGGTAGCTCCTACGAGCAGTACTTC	CASRRQGSSYEQYF
TRBV7-9	TRBJ1-1	-	TRBD1	TGTGCCAGCAGCTTTGGACAGGCCGTGAACACTGAAGCTTTCTTT	CASSFGQAVNTEAFF
TRBV7-9	TRBJ2-3	few	-	TGTGCCAGCAGCTTGACTTCAGCAGGAGATACGCAGTATTTT	CASSLTSAGDTQYF
TRBV25-1	TRBJ2-7	many	-	TGTGCCAGCAGTGATGGGATATCCTACGAGCAGTACTTC	CASSDGISYEQYF
TRBV9	TRBJ1-2	-	-	TGTGCCAGCAGCGGAAACAATAACTATGGCTACACCTTC	CASSGNNNYGYTF
TRBV30	TRBJ1-3	few	-	TGTGCCTGGAGTGTACTCGGGACCTCCCCTGGAAACACCATATATTTT	CAWSVLGTSPGNTIYF
TRBV7-2	TRBJ2-7	few	TRBD2	TGTGCCAGCAGCTCGACTAGCGGTTACGAGCAGTACTTC	CASSSTSGYEQYF
TRBV18	TRBJ2-5	-	-	TGTGCCAGCTCACCACTTCAGGCGGAGACCCAGTACTTC	CASSPLQAETQYF
TRBV6-6	TRBJ2-5	many	-	TGTGCCAGCAGTTATGTGGCCCAGGCATGGACCCAGTACTTC	CASSYVAQAWTQYF
TRBV27	TRBJ2-3	-	-	TGTGCCAGCAGTTTATCGTTCGAACAGGGTTCGCAGTATTTT	CASSLSFEQGSQYF
TRBV19	TRBJ2-2	many	-	TGTGCCAGTAGTATGTTAGTGGGCTGGACCGGGGAGCTGTTTTTT	CASSMLVGWTGELFF
TRBV27	TRBJ2-7	few	-	TGTGCCAGCGGTGGGCTCGGGGCGAACGAGCAGTACTTC	CASGGLGANEQYF
TRBV24-1	TRBJ2-1	many	-	TGTGCCACCAGTGGAGCTTTGGGCCACAATGAGCAGTTCTTC	CATSGALGHNEQFF
TRBV12-3/TRBV12-4	TRBJ1-1	-	-	TGTGCCAGCAGTTTACTCCCGGTTATGACTGAAGCTTTCTTT	CASSLLPVMTEAFF
TRBV18	TRBJ2-7	-	TRBD1	TGTGCCAGCTCGTACCAGGGACAGGGGGCCTACGAGCAGTACTTC	CASSYQGQGAYEQYF
TRBV27	TRBJ2-5	few	-	TGTGCCAGCAGTTTTCGGGGGAGCCAAGAGACCCAGTACTTC	CASSFRGSQETQYF
TRBV20-1	TRBJ2-1	many	-	TGCAGTGCCGAAAGACTCCGATTAGGGGTCAACAATGAGCAGTTCTTC	CSAERLRLGVNNEQFF
TRBV19	TRBJ1-2	-	TRBD1	TGTGCCAGTACCCCGGACAGGGTTAGGTATGGCTACACCTTC	CASTPDRVRYGYTF
TRBV7-9	TRBJ2-2	few	TRBD1	TGTGCCAGCAGCTTTGGGCGACAGGGATTGAACACCGGGGAGCTGTTTTTT	CASSFGRQGLNTGELFF
TRBV6-6	TRBJ1-2	many	-	TGTGCCAGCAGTTACTCCGACAGTGGGCTCTATGGCTACACCTTC	CASSYSDSGLYGYTF
TRBV20-1	TRBJ2-1	many	-	TGCAGTGCTAGGCGGGTCGGTGAGCAGTTCTTC	CSARRVGEQFF
TRBV12-3/TRBV12-4	TRBJ2-2	few	-	TGTGCCAGCAGTTTAGTCCCGGCCAGGCGCGGGGAGCTGTTTTTT	CASSLVPARRGELFF
TRBV20-1	TRBJ2-2	few	-	TGCAGTGCTCCTTCCACCGGGGAGCTGTTTTTT	CSAPSTGELFF
TRBV18	TRBJ1-1	few	TRBD1	TGTGCCAGCTCACCTCGGACAGGGGCCCGGGAGGTAACTGAAGCTTTCTTT	CASSPRTGAREVTEAFF
TRBV27	TRBJ1-2	-	TRBD1	TGTGCCAGCAGGCCGACCCGGACAGGGGGCCGTAACTATGGCTACACCTTC	CASRPTRTGGRNYGYTF
TRBV7-2	TRBJ2-5	-	TRBD2	TGTGCCAGCAGCTCCGGGCGGCGGACTAGTCAAGAGACCCAGTACTTC	CASSSGRRTSQETQYF
TRBV28	TRBJ2-3	many	-	TGTGCCAGCAGTCAGGCGTGGAGGGCCTTCCGGGGACCCCCTAGCACAGATACGCAGTATTTT	CASSQAWRAFRGPPSTDTQYF
TRBV10-2	TRBJ2-3	many	-	TGCGCCAGCAGTGAGGGGGCCAGGACAGATACGCAGTATTTT	CASSEGARTDTQYF
TRBV7-6	TRBJ2-6	many	-	TGTGCCAGCAGCTTAGGTGGTGGCCGGGCCAACGTCCTGACTTTC	CASSLGGGRANVLTF
TRBV18	TRBJ2-3	few	-	TGTGCCAGCTCACTGGGCGCGATGGATACGCAGTATTTT	CASSLGAMDTQYF
TRBV6-5	TRBJ2-1	-	TRBD2	TGTGCCAGCAGTTCCATCTTAGCGGGGAATTGGAATGAGCAGTTCTTC	CASSSILAGNWNEQFF
TRBV28	TRBJ2-2	many	-	TGTGCCAGCAGCCGACCCCAGGGAACCGGGGAGCTGTTTTTT	CASSRPQGTGELFF
TRBV7-2	TRBJ1-4	many	TRBD1	TGTGCCAGCACGCAGGGACAGGGCAATGAAAAACTGTTTTTT	CASTQGQGNEKLFF
TRBV10-3	TRBJ2-1	many	-	TGTGCCACCTCGGAGGGGGCGAGGGAGCAGTTCTTC	CATSEGAREQFF
TRBV18	TRBJ1-5	-	-	TGTGCCAGCTCACCCGCCAGAGATAGCAATCAGCCCCAGCATTTT	CASSPARDSNQPQHF
TRBV19	TRBJ1-2	few	-	TGTGCCAGTAGTATCGGAGCCAGTGGGATTCGTGGCTACACCTTC	CASSIGASGIRGYTF
TRBV6-5	TRBJ2-7	-	-	TGTGCCAGCAGTCGCGGCCGCCGAACCTCCTACGAGCAGTACTTC	CASSRGRRTSYEQYF
TRBV21-1	TRBJ2-5	-	-	TGTGCCAGCAGCAAAGTGGTAGAGACCCAGTACTTC	CASSKVVETQYF
TRBV18	TRBJ1-1	many	-	TGTGCCAGCTCACCGGGGCGTGCTGAAGCTTTCTTT	CASSPGRAEAFF
TRBV7-6	TRBJ1-1	many	-	TGTGCCAGCAGCTTAGCAGCTCAGTCTGAAGCTTTCTTT	CASSLAAQSEAFF